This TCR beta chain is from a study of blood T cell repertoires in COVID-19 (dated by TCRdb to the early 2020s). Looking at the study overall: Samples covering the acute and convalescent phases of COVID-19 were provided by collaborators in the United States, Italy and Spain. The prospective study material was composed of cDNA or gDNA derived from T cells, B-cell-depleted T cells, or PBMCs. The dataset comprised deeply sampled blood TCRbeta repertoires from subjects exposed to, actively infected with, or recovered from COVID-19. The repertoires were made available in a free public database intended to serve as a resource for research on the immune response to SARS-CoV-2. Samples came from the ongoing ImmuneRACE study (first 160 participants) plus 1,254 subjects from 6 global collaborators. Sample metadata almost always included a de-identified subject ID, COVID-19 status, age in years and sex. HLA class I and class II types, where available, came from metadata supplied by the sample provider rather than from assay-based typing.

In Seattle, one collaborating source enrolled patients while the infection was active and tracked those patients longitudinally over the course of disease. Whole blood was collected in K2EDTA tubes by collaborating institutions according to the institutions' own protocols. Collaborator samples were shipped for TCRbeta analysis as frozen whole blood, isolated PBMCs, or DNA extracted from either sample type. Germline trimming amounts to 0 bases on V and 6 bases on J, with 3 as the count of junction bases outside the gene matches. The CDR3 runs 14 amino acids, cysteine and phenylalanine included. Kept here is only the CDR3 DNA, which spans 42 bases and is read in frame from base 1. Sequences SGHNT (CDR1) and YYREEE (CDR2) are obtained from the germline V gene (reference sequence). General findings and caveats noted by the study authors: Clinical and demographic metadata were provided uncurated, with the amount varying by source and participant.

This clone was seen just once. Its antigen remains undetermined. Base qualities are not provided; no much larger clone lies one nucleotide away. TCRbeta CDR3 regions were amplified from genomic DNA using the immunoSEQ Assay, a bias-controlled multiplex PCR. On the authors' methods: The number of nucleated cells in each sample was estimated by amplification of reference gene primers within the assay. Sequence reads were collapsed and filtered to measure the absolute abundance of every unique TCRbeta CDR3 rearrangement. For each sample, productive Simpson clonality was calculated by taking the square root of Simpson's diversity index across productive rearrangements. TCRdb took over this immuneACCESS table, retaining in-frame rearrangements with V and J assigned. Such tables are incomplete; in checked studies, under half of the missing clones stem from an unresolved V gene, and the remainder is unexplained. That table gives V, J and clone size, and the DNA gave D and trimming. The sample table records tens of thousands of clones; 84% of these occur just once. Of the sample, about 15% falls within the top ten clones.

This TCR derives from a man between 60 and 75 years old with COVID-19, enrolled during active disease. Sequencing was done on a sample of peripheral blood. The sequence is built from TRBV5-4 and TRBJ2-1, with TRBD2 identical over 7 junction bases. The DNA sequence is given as TGTGCCAGCAGCTTGGCGGGAGGAGGCAATGAGCAGTTCTTC. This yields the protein CASSLAGGGNEQFF.